A selection of T cell receptor beta chains follows, all from one sample in a study of OX40 agonist ivuxolimab in advanced cancers. The table came from immunoSEQ multiplex PCR; TCRdb's copy has only in-frame clones and leaves some out. Of fewer than 25,000 clones in the sample, just under 85% are singletons; the top ten hold under 40%. The specimen was CD4+ or CD8+ T cells sorted from blood, collected in a trial of the OX40 agonist ivuxolimab. These TCRs come from an adult with an advanced solid tumor such as melanoma, head and neck, liver or kidney cancer. Each CDR3 is given with its conserved first and last residue.

v_call: TRBV7-9; cdr3_length: 17; cdr3_aa: CASSISRGGVTNEKLFF
v_call: TRBV7-2; cdr3_length: 14; cdr3_aa: CASSSLGENYGYTF
v_call: TRBV13; cdr3_length: 14; cdr3_aa: CASSLGRGGEKLFF
v_call: TRBV28; cdr3_length: 13; cdr3_aa: CASSLSTAYGYTF
v_call: TRBV6-6; cdr3_length: 14; cdr3_aa: CASSPGTGGGTQYF
v_call: TRBV5-6; cdr3_length: 15; cdr3_aa: CASTLGGFSLYEQYF
v_call: TRBV2; cdr3_length: 10; cdr3_aa: CASNDYGYTF
v_call: TRBV11-2; cdr3_length: 12; cdr3_aa: CASSLGLRAQYF
v_call: TRBV7-6; cdr3_length: 14; cdr3_aa: CATGGGMSYNEQFF
v_call: TRBV7-3; cdr3_length: 15; cdr3_aa: CASSPPGQATDTQYF
v_call: TRBV13; cdr3_length: 14; cdr3_aa: CASSGGRMNTEAFF
v_call: TRBV7-9; cdr3_length: 16; cdr3_aa: CASSRAYSATNEKLFF
v_call: TRBV28; cdr3_length: 14; cdr3_aa: CASTLRQGSYEQYF
v_call: TRBV5-6; cdr3_length: 12; cdr3_aa: CASSIGNQPQHF
v_call: TRBV9; cdr3_length: 14; cdr3_aa: CASSAAPGGTEAFF
v_call: TRBV9; cdr3_length: 12; cdr3_aa: CASSPQGDEQFF
v_call: TRBV7-9; cdr3_length: 15; cdr3_aa: CASSLKGQGHSPLHF
v_call: TRBV6-5; cdr3_length: 11; cdr3_aa: CASIRGTQQYF
v_call: TRBV7-9; cdr3_length: 17; cdr3_aa: CASSPLPGAGNTGELFF
v_call: TRBV19; cdr3_length: 16; cdr3_aa: CASTRRGQRVNQPQHF
v_call: TRBV9; cdr3_length: 13; cdr3_aa: CASSVGDLTEAFF
v_call: TRBV6-6; cdr3_length: 13; cdr3_aa: CASSLDAVTEAFF
v_call: TRBV28; cdr3_length: 15; cdr3_aa: CASSPTSERAQPQHF
v_call: TRBV4-1; cdr3_length: 14; cdr3_aa: CASSRPTGWDEQFF
v_call: TRBV28; cdr3_length: 15; cdr3_aa: CASSFQGTMNTEAFF
v_call: TRBV11-2; cdr3_length: 13; cdr3_aa: CASSLARNTEAFF
v_call: TRBV25-1; cdr3_length: 15; cdr3_aa: CASSENWGRPYEQYF
v_call: TRBV5-6; cdr3_length: 17; cdr3_aa: CASSLVSTSGRNYEQYF
v_call: TRBV14; cdr3_length: 16; cdr3_aa: CASSQLWTGGPDEQYF
v_call: TRBV27; cdr3_length: 17; cdr3_aa: CASTSRWDRGRSSGYTF
v_call: TRBV27; cdr3_length: 13; cdr3_aa: CASGWTGYNEQFF
v_call: TRBV11-1; cdr3_length: 17; cdr3_aa: CASSLASGTVNVHEQYF
v_call: TRBV27; cdr3_length: 14; cdr3_aa: CASSLIVRANEQFF
v_call: TRBV7-3; cdr3_length: 15; cdr3_aa: CASSLIGTSNNEQFF
v_call: TRBV14; cdr3_length: 14; cdr3_aa: CASSQGLGSYEQYF
v_call: TRBV7-3; cdr3_length: 17; cdr3_aa: CASSLTVRQGSFNEQFF
v_call: TRBV19; cdr3_length: 14; cdr3_aa: CASSPTTPRTEAFF
v_call: TRBV7-2; cdr3_length: 15; cdr3_aa: CASSLGTARTDTQYF
v_call: TRBV27; cdr3_length: 15; cdr3_aa: CASTVTAGVSYEQYF
v_call: TRBV5-5; cdr3_length: 16; cdr3_aa: CASSQDRRDRDYGYTF
v_call: TRBV5-6; cdr3_length: 14; cdr3_aa: CASSYGTGGSEAFF